This T cell receptor beta chain emerged from a study of human T cells and chemical hapten exposure. TCRdb re-derived calls from the RACE reads in MiXCR, one entry per CDR3 protein. The data hold approximately 87,000 distinct CDR3 sequences, with 9.5% to 12% observed a single time. The time point here: patch test 2, 6 weeks after DPC sensitization. Treatment here: therapeutic diphenylcyclopropenone sensitization with weekly scalp DPC. This receptor was obtained from a woman aged 40 to 50 with alopecia areata. Some clones in this sample may be carry-over from other donors' samples. This material consisted of whole blood, taken in connection with sensitization to the hapten diphenylcyclopropenone (DPC).

CDR3 in amino acids: CSVEGRRIGSTEAFF. Written as DNA, the CDR3 is TGCAGCGTTGAAGGGCGGAGGATCGGGAGCACTGAAGCTTTCTTT. This chain links TRBV29-1 with TRBJ1-1; no firm D call. This CDR3 region has 15 residues. Trimming stripped 1 base from V and 4 bases from J, with 16 bases between. Per the germline V gene, CDR1 is SQVTM and CDR2 is ANQGSEA.